The 16 T cell receptor beta chains below all came from one sample that was sequenced in a study of brain metastases from non-small cell lung cancer. Generated by immunoSEQ multiplex PCR, the TCRdb table keeps only in-frame clones and is missing some. The sample contains approximately 2,500 clones, approximately 84% of which appear only once. The sample taken for sequencing was tissue from a brain metastasis. All receptors derive from a donor at least 40 years old with non-small cell lung cancer.

The rearrangement uses TRBV28 and TRBJ2-5; 7 bases match TRBD1. With V trimmed by 3 bases and J by 4 bases, 8 bases remained unmatched. CDR3 size: 15 residues. Germline V gene data show CDR1 as MDHEN and CDR2 as SYDVKM. Written as DNA, the CDR3 is TGTGCCAGCAGTTTGATAGGGGGCGGCGTAGAGACCCAGTACTTC. Protein sequence: CASSLIGGGVETQYF.

The V gene is TRBV10-3, the J gene TRBJ2-7, with 11 positions matching TRBD2. J was trimmed by 3 bases and V by 9 bases; bases with no gene match: 7. This CDR3 has 14 amino acids. Germline values: CDR1 ENHRY, CDR2 SYGVKD. CDR3 in amino acids: CAIAGTSGLYEQYF. In DNA form, the CDR3 reads TGTGCCATTGCTGGGACTAGCGGACTCTACGAGCAGTACTTC.

The rearrangement links TRBV5-4 to TRBJ2-7; D is perhaps TRBD1 (7 bases). The CDR3 contains 18 residues. Trimming shortened V by 4 bases and J by 3 bases, and 26 bases separated the two germline ends. The germline V gene encodes CDR1 SGHNT and CDR2 YYREEE (reference sequence). The CDR3: CASSGNRLQGTGLYEQYF. The CDR3 bases are TGTGCCAGCAGCGGAAATAGACTACAGGGGACTGGTCTCTACGAGCAGTACTTC.

This clone has more than one count but fewer than ten. J is TRBJ2-5 and V is TRBV7-2; TRBD1 might be the D (6 bases). This CDR3 contains 15 residues. Trimming removed 8 bases from V and 5 bases from J, with 21 bases in between. Germline lookup yields CDR1 SGHTA and CDR2 FQGNSA. The CDR3 loop reads CASRLRDNIGETQYF. CDR3 in DNA: TGTGCCAGCCGACTCCGGGACAACATTGGGGAGACCCAGTACTTC.

This rearrangement joins TRBV19 to TRBJ1-1; 7 nucleotides align to TRBD1. V lost 11 bases to trimming and J lost 8 bases; unmatched junction nucleotides: 8. CDR1 is LNHDA and CDR2 is SQIVND in the germline V gene (reference sequence). This CDR3 is 11 amino acids long. Here the CDR3 reads CAQMEGAEAFF. The CDR3 DNA reads as TGTGCCCAAATGGAGGGGGCAGAAGCTTTCTTT.

The chain combines TRBV7-9 with TRBJ2-7; D is unclear. Germline values: CDR1 SEHNR, CDR2 FQNEAQ (reference sequence). V lost 1 base to trimming and J lost 5 bases, with 12 bases between them. The CDR3 is 14 amino acids. The CDR3 sequence is CASSLVMPSHEQYF. CDR3 DNA sequence: TGTGCCAGCAGCTTAGTTATGCCTAGTCACGAGCAGTACTTC.

The gene calls are TRBV7-3 and TRBJ2-3; TRBD2 aligns across 10 bases. Germline-derived CDR1 and CDR2 are SGHTA and FQGTGA. With V trimmed by 5 bases and J by 2 bases, 10 bases remained unmatched. The CDR3 covers 17 residues. The CDR3 sequence: CASSHAALAGPTDTQYF. The CDR3 nucleotides read TGTGCCAGCAGCCACGCCGCACTAGCGGGACCCACAGATACGCAGTATTTT.

The chain employs TRBV30 and TRBJ2-1; 9 bases are shared with TRBD2. The CDR3 covers 16 residues. V lost 0 bases, J lost 11 bases, and 14 bases stayed unmatched. Germline CDR1 GTSNPN, CDR2 SVGIG (reference sequence). CDR3 DNA sequence: TGTGCCTGGAGTGTATCGGCGGGAGGGCCGTGGGGCAAGCAGTTCTTC. This gives the protein CAWSVSAGGPWGKQFF. The whole variable domain, remainder taken from reference TRBV30 and TRBJ2-1, is SQTIHQWPATLVQPVGSPLSLECTVEGTSNPNLYWYRQAAGRGLQLLFYSVGIGQISSEVPQNLSASRPQDRQFILSSKKLLLSDSGFYLCAWSVSAGGPWGKQFFGPGTRLTVL.

V is TRBV29-1 and J is TRBJ2-1; TRBD2 aligns across 10 bases. The ends lost 6 bases at V and 12 bases at J; junction bases unmatched: 17. This CDR3 region has 15 residues. Germline values: CDR1 SQVTM, CDR2 ANQGSEA. The CDR3 sequence: CSVRSPSGSGLWQFF. The CDR3 coding sequence is TGCAGCGTCCGATCCCCTAGCGGGAGTGGTTTGTGGCAGTTCTTC.

The chain has TRBV12-3 or TRBV12-4 and TRBJ1-2; 10 nucleotides align to TRBD1. The ends lost 3 bases at V and 7 bases at J; junction bases unmatched: 2. The length of the CDR3 is 13 residues. The CDR3 reads CASSLGTGAGYTF. The CDR3, as DNA: TGTGCCAGCAGTTTGGGGACAGGGGCTGGCTACACCTTC.

This chain connects TRBV20-1 to TRBJ2-7; D unclear. Trimming pared 6 bases from V and 4 bases from J, leaving 10 bases between. The CDR3 contains 11 residues. CDR1 DFQATT and CDR2 SNEGSKA come from the germline V gene (reference sequence). The CDR3 DNA follows: TGCAGTGCGCAACAGCAATACGAGCAGTACTTC. Its protein is CSAQQQYEQYF.

The genes are TRBV19 and TRBJ2-1; possibly TRBD2 for D (6 bases). V shed 5 bases and J shed 3 bases, with 11 bases lying between them. CDR3 length: 14 amino acids. From germline, CDR1 is LNHDA and CDR2 SQIVND (reference sequence). The CDR3 nucleotides are TGTGCCAGTAGTGGTGGGGGGAGCTACAATGAGCAGTTCTTC. Translation: CASSGGGSYNEQFF.

The genes are TRBV12-3 or TRBV12-4 and TRBJ2-3; possibly TRBD1 or TRBD2 for D (5 bases each). This CDR3 comprises 13 residues. V gave up 6 bases and J gave up 7 bases, with 14 bases separating them. CDR3 coding DNA: TGTGCCAGCAGCGGGACCGGCAAGTATACGCAGTATTTT. Its protein is CASSGTGKYTQYF.

The chain combines TRBV30 with TRBJ2-6; TRBD2 might be the D (6 bases). Germline CDR1 GTSNPN, CDR2 SVGIG (reference sequence). The CDR3 covers 19 residues. Trimming stripped 2 bases from V and 0 bases from J, with 20 bases between. CDR3 coding DNA: TGTGCCTGGAGTACCGATCGGACTGGGGGGAGCTCTGGGGCCAACGTCCTGACTTTC. It codes for CAWSTDRTGGSSGANVLTF. Combining the CDR3 with reference TRBV30 and TRBJ2-6 gives the whole variable domain SQTIHQWPATLVQPVGSPLSLECTVEGTSNPNLYWYRQAAGRGLQLLFYSVGIGQISSEVPQNLSASRPQDRQFILSSKKLLLSDSGFYLCAWSTDRTGGSSGANVLTFGAGSRLTVL.

The chain uses TRBV5-6 and TRBJ2-1, with D perhaps TRBD1 (6 bases). This CDR3 spans 15 amino acids. V was trimmed by 4 bases and J by 4 bases, leaving 15 bases between them. Germline CDR1 reads SGHDT; CDR2 reads YYEEEE. CDR3 in DNA: TGTGCCAGCAGCATAGGGGGAGTGAGGTACAATGAGCAGTTCTTC. Amino acids: CASSIGGVRYNEQFF.

J is TRBJ2-7 and V is TRBV5-5; 7 bases align to TRBD1. CDR1 and CDR2 from the germline V gene are SGHKS and YYEKEE (reference sequence). The CDR3 is 15 amino acids. Trimming cost V 4 bases and J 5 bases; bases outside gene matches: 12. CDR3 sequence (DNA): TGTGCCAGCAGCCTTAAAGGGGGCGCGAGGAACGAGCAGTACTTC. It yields the protein CASSLKGGARNEQYF. Together with reference TRBV5-5 and TRBJ2-7, the CDR3 gives the full variable domain: DAGVTQSPTHLIKTRGQQVTLRCSPISGHKSVSWYQQVLGQGPQFIFQYYEKEERGRGNFPDRFSARQFPNYSSELNVNALLLGDSALYLCASSLKGGARNEQYFGPGTRLTVT.